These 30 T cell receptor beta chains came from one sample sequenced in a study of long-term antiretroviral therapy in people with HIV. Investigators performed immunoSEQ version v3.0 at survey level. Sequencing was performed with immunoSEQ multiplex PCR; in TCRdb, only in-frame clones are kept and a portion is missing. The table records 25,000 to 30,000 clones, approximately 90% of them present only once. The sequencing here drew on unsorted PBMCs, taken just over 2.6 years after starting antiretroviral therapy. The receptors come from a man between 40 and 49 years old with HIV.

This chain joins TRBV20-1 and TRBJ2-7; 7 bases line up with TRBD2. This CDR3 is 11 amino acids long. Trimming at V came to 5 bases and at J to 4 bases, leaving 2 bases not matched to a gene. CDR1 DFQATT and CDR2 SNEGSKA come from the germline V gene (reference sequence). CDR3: CSAGGGYEQYF. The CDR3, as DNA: TGCAGTGCTGGGGGGGGATACGAGCAGTACTTC.

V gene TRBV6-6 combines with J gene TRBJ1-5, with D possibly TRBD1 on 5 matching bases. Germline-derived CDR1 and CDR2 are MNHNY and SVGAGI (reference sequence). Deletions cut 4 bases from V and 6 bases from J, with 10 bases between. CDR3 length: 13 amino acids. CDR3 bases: TGTGCCAGCAGTTCCGGCAGGGCTCAGCCCCAGCATTTT. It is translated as CASSSGRAQPQHF.

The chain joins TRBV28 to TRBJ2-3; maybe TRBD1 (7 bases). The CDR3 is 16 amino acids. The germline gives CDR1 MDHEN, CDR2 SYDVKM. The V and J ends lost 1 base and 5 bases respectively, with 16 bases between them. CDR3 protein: CASSLLDRQGGDTQYF. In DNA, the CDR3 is TGTGCCAGCAGTTTATTAGACCGTCAGGGGGGAGATACGCAGTATTTT.

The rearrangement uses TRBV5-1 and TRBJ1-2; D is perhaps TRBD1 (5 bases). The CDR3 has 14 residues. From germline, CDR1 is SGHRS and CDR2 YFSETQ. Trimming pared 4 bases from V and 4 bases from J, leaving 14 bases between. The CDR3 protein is CASSNRQGFYGYTF. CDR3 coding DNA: TGCGCCAGCAGCAACCGCCAGGGCTTCTATGGCTACACCTTC. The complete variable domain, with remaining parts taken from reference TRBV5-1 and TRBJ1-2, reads KAGVTQTPRYLIKTRGQQVTLSCSPISGHRSVSWYQQTPGQGLQFLFEYFSETQRNKGNFPGRFSGRQFSNSRSEMNVSTLELGDSALYLCASSNRQGFYGYTFGSGTRLTVV.

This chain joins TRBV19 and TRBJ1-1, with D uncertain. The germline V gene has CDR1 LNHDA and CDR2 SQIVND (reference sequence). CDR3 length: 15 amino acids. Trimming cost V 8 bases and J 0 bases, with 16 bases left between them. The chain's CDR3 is CASGNGLGMNTEAFF. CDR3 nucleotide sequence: TGTGCCAGTGGGAATGGGTTGGGGATGAACACTGAAGCTTTCTTT.

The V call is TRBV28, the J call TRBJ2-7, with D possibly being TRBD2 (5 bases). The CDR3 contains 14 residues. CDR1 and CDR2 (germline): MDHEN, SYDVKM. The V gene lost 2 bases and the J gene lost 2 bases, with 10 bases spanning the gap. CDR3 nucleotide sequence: TGTGCCAGCAGTTTAAGGCTAGCCCCCTACGAGCAGTACTTC. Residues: CASSLRLAPYEQYF.

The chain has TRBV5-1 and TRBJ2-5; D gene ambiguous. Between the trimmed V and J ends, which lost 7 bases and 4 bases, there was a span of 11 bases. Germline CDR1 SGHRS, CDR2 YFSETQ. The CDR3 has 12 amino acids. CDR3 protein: CASSRERETQYF. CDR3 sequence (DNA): TGCGCCAGCTCGAGAGAGAGAGAGACCCAGTACTTC.

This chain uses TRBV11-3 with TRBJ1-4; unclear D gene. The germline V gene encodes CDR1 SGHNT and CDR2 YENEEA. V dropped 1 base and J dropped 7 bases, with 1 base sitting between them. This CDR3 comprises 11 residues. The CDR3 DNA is TGTGCCAGCAGCTTAGGTGAAAAACTGTTTTTT. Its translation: CASSLGEKLFF.

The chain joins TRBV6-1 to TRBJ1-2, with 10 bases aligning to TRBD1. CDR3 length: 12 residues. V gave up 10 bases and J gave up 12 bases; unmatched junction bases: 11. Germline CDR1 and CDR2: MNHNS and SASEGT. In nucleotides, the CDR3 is TGTGCCACTTCCCGGGACAGGGGCCACCACACCTTC. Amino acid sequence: CATSRDRGHHTF.

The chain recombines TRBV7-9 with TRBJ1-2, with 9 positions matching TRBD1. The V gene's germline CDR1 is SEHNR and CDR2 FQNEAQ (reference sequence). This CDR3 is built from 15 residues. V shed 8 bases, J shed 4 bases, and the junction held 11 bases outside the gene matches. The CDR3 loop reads CASLRAGQGFYGYTF. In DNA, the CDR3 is TGTGCCAGCCTAAGAGCGGGACAGGGATTCTATGGCTACACCTTC. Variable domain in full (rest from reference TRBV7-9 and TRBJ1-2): DTGVSQNPRHKITKRGQNVTFRCDPISEHNRLYWYRQTLGQGPEFLTYFQNEAQLEKSRLLSDRFSAERPKGSFSTLEIQRTEQGDSAMYLCASLRAGQGFYGYTFGSGTRLTVV.

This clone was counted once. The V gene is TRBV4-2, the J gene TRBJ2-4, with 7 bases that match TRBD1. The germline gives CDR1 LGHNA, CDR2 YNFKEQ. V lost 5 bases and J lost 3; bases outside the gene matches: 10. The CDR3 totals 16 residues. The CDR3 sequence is CASSESTGVVKNIQYF. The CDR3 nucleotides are TGTGCCAGCAGCGAATCCACAGGGGTGGTCAAAAACATTCAGTACTTC.

CDR3 coding DNA: TGTGCCAGCAGTTTAAAGGACAGGGAGACCTACGAGCAGTACTTC. This encodes CASSLKDRETYEQYF. The chain links TRBV28 to TRBJ2-7; 8 bases are shared with TRBD1. The CDR3 sequence is 15 residues long. Germline CDR1 reads MDHEN; CDR2 reads SYDVKM. The trim removed 2 bases at V and 2 bases at J, leaving 5 bases unmatched.

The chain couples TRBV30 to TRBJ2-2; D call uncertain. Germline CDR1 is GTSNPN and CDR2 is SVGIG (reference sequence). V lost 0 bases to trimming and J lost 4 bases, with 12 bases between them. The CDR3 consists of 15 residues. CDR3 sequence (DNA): TGTGCCTGGAGTGTACCTCCCAGATCCACCGGGGAGCTGTTTTTT. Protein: CAWSVPPRSTGELFF.

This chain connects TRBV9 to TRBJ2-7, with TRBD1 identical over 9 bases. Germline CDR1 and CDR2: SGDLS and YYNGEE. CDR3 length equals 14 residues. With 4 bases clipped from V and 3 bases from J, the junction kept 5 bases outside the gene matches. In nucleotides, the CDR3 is TGTGCCAGCAGCCGGACAGGGGAGTACTACGAGCAGTACTTC. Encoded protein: CASSRTGEYYEQYF.

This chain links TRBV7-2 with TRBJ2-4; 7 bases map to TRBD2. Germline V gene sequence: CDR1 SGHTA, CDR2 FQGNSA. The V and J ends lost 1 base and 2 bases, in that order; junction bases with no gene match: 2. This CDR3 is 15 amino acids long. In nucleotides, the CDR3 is TGTGCCAGCAGCTTAGGAGGGACTACCAAAAACATTCAGTACTTC. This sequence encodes CASSLGGTTKNIQYF.

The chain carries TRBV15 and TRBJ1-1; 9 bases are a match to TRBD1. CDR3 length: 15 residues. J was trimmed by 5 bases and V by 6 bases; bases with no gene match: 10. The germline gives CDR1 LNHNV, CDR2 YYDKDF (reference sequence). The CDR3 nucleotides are TGTGCCACCAGAATCCCCGGGACAGGGAAGACTGAAGCTTTCTTT. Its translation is CATRIPGTGKTEAFF.

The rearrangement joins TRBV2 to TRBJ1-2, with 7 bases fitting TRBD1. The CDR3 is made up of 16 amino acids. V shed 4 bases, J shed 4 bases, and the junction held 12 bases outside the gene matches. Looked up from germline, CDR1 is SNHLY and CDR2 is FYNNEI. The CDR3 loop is CASSGDREIQFYGYTF. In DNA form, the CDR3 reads TGTGCCAGCAGTGGAGACAGGGAAATCCAGTTCTATGGCTACACCTTC.

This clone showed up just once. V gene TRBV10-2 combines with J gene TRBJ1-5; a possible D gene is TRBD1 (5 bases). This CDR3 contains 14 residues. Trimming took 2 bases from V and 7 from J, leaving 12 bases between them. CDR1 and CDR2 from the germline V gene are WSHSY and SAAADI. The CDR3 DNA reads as TGCGCCAGCAGTGAGGTAGCAGGGTTGCAGCCCCAGCATTTT. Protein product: CASSEVAGLQPQHF.

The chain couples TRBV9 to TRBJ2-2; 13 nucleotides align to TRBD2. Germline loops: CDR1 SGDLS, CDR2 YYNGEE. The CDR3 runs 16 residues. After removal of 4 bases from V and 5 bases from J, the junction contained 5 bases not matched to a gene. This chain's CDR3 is CASSLSGLAGTGELFF. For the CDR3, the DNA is TGTGCCAGCAGCCTATCGGGACTAGCGGGGACCGGGGAGCTGTTTTTT.

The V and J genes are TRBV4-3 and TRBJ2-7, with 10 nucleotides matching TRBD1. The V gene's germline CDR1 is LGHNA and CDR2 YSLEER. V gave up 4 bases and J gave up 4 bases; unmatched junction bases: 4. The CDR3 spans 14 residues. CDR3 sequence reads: CASSLWTGGYEQYF. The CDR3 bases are TGCGCCAGCAGCCTGTGGACAGGGGGATACGAGCAGTACTTC.

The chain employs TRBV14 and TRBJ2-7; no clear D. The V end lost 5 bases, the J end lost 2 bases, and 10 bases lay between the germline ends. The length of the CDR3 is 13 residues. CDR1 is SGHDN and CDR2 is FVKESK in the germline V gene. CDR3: CASSRHYTYEQYF. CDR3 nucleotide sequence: TGTGCCAGCAGCAGACACTATACCTACGAGCAGTACTTC.

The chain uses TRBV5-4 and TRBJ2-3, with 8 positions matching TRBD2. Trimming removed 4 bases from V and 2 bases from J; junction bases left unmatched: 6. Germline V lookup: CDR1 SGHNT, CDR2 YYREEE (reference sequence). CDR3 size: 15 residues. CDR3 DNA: TGTGCCAGCAGCCCTACTAGCGGCCTCACAGATACGCAGTATTTT. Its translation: CASSPTSGLTDTQYF. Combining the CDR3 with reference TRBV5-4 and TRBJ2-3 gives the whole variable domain ETGVTQSPTHLIKTRGQQVTLRCSSQSGHNTVSWYQQALGQGPQFIFQYYREEENGRGNFPPRFSGLQFPNYSSELNVNALELDDSALYLCASSPTSGLTDTQYFGPGTRLTVL.

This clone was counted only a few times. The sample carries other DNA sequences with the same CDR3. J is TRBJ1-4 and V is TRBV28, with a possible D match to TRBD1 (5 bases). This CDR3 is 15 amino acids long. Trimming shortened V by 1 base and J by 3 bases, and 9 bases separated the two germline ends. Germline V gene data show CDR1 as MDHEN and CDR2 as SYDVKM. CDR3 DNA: TGTGCCAGCAGTTTATCGGGGGGACCTAATGAAAAACTGTTTTTT. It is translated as CASSLSGGPNEKLFF. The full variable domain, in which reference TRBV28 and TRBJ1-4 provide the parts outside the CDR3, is DVKVTQSSRYLVKRTGEKVFLECVQDMDHENMFWYRQDPGLGLRLIYFSYDVKMKEKGDIPEGYSVSREKKERFSLILESASTNQTSMYLCASSLSGGPNEKLFFGSGTQLSVL.

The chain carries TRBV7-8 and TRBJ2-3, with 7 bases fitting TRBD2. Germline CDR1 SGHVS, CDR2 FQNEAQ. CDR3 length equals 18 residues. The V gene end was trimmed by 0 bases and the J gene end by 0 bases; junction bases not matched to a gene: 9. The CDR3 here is CASSLAFGGIKSTDTQYF. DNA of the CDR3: TGTGCCAGCAGCTTAGCGTTCGGGGGGATTAAAAGCACAGATACGCAGTATTTT.

The CDR3: CASSLYEGQGGYEQYF. For the CDR3, the DNA is TGTGCCAGCAGTTTATACGAGGGACAGGGTGGCTACGAGCAGTACTTC. The rearrangement uses TRBV28 and TRBJ2-7; TRBD1 agrees at 9 bases. This CDR3 is built from 16 residues. The J segment lost 3 bases and the V segment lost 1 base, leaving 7 bases of the junction unmatched. CDR1 is MDHEN and CDR2 is SYDVKM in the germline V gene.

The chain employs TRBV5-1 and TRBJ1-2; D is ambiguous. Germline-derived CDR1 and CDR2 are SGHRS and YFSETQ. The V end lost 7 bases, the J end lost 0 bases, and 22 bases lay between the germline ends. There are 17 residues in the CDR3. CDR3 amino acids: CASGSSGTISANYGYTF. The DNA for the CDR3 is TGCGCCAGCGGGTCTTCAGGAACTATTTCAGCTAACTATGGCTACACCTTC.

The CDR3: CAISGVAGELFF. The CDR3 DNA is TGTGCCATCAGTGGGGTAGCCGGGGAGCTGTTTTTT. The V call is TRBV10-3, the J call TRBJ2-2; D remains unclear. V dropped 4 bases and J dropped 6 bases, with 6 bases sitting between them. Germline CDR1 reads ENHRY; CDR2 reads SYGVKD. CDR3 length equals 12 residues.

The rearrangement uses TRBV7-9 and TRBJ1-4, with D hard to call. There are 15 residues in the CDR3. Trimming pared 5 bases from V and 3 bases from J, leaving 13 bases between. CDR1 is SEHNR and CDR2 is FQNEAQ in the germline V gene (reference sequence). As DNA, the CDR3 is TGTGCCAGCAGCCCGTTGACAACGTCTAATGAAAAACTGTTTTTT. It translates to CASSPLTTSNEKLFF. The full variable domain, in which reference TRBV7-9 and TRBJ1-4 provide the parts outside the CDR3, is DTGVSQNPRHKITKRGQNVTFRCDPISEHNRLYWYRQTLGQGPEFLTYFQNEAQLEKSRLLSDRFSAERPKGSFSTLEIQRTEQGDSAMYLCASSPLTTSNEKLFFGSGTQLSVL.

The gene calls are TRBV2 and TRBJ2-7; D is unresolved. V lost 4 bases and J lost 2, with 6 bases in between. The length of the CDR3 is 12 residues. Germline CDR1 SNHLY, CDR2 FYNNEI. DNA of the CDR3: TGTGCCAGCAGTGGCCGTACCTACGAGCAGTACTTC. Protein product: CASSGRTYEQYF. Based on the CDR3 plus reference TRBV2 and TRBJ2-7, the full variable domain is EPEVTQTPSHQVTQMGQEVILRCVPISNHLYFYWYRQILGQKVEFLVSFYNNEISEKSEIFDDQFSVERPDGSNFTLKIRSTKLEDSAMYFCASSGRTYEQYFGPGTRLTVT.

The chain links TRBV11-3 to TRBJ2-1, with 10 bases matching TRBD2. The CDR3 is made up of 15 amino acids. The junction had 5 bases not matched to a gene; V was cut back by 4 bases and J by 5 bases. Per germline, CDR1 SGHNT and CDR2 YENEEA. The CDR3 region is CASSSGLARNNEQFF. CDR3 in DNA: TGTGCCAGCAGCTCGGGACTAGCGAGAAACAATGAGCAGTTCTTC.